The subject of this entry is one T cell receptor beta chain. CDR3 length: 13 amino acids. V was clipped by 3 bases and J by 6 bases; unmatched bases: 4. Clones were read by immunoSEQ multiplex PCR, and TCRdb kept only the in-frame ones, dropping some. The sample comprises fewer than 250,000 clones, about 90% of which are singletons, and roughly 14% rests with the top ten. The data stem from a study of blood T cell repertoires in COVID-19. This sequence originates from a woman in her forties or fifties with acute COVID-19. Sample: PBMCs or T cells enriched from blood (not recorded which). The chain joins TRBV12-3 or TRBV12-4 to TRBJ2-5; 7 nucleotides match TRBD2. The chain's CDR3 is CASSLASGQTQYF. The CDR3 nucleotides are TGTGCCAGCAGTTTGGCTAGCGGCCAGACCCAGTACTTC.